The 9 T cell receptor beta chains given below trace back to one sample, sequenced in a study of blood T cell repertoires in COVID-19. Some clones are missing from TCRdb's copy, which holds only in-frame ones; the method was immunoSEQ multiplex PCR. Of 300,000 to 350,000 clones detected, approximately 85% appear once; the ten largest clones hold less than 2.5%. The sequenced material came from PBMCs or T cells enriched from blood (not recorded which). Source of these receptors: a man aged 25-45 years who had recovered from COVID-19.

The V call is TRBV29-1, the J call TRBJ1-1; maybe TRBD1 (5 bases). Germline V gene lookup returns CDR1 SQVTM and CDR2 ANQGSEA. The CDR3 is 15 amino acids. Trimming cost V 1 base and J 5 bases, with 17 bases left between them. CDR3 sequence: CSVEGYGLGETEAFF. The CDR3 region has the DNA TGCAGCGTTGAAGGCTACGGGCTAGGGGAAACTGAAGCTTTCTTT.

On this clone: This sample also contains other DNA sequences that code for the same CDR3. This rearrangement joins TRBV5-4 to TRBJ2-5; D gene ambiguous. CDR3 length: 11 residues. Trimming removed 4 bases at V and 2 bases at J, with 3 bases between. The germline CDR1 and CDR2 sequences are SGHNT and YYREEE (reference sequence). CDR3 DNA: TGTGCCAGCAGCCTACAAGAGACCCAGTACTTC. Its protein is CASSLQETQYF.

This sequence joins TRBV5-6 and TRBJ1-2, with TRBD1 matching over 7 bases. This CDR3 region has 16 residues. CDR1 is SGHDT, CDR2 YYEEEE, per germline. Germline trimming cut 2 bases from V and 7 bases from J; bases unmatched to any gene: 14. CDR3 bases: TGTGCCAGCAGCTTAGTCGGCCAGGGGGGTGTGGGTGGCTACACCTTC. It yields the protein CASSLVGQGGVGGYTF. Variable domain in full (rest from reference TRBV5-6 and TRBJ1-2): DAGVTQSPTHLIKTRGQQVTLRCSPKSGHDTVSWYQQALGQGPQFIFQYYEEEERQRGNFPDRFSGHQFPNYSSELNVNALLLGDSALYLCASSLVGQGGVGGYTFGSGTRLTVV.

This chain uses TRBV2 with TRBJ1-4; tentative D call: TRBD1 (5 bases). V shed 3 bases and J shed 6 bases, with 5 bases lying between them. The CDR3 has 12 residues. CDR1 is SNHLY and CDR2 is FYNNEI in the germline V gene. As DNA, the CDR3 is TGTGCCAGCAGTGACAGGGATGAAAAACTGTTTTTT. The encoded protein is CASSDRDEKLFF.

This chain joins TRBV6-2 or TRBV6-3 and TRBJ2-1; TRBD1 matches at 8 bases. After removal of 1 base from V and 9 bases from J, the junction contained 11 bases not matched to a gene. Germline CDR1 MNHEY, CDR2 SVGEGT. The CDR3 is 16 residues long. The CDR3 DNA follows: TGTGCCAGCAGTTACTTACCGGGACAGGTTAGGGGTGAGCAGTTCTTC. This gives the protein CASSYLPGQVRGEQFF.

This chain joins TRBV19 and TRBJ1-3, with D unresolved. CDR1 is LNHDA, CDR2 SQIVND, per germline (reference sequence). V gave up 3 bases and J gave up 0 bases, with 9 bases separating them. This CDR3 comprises 15 residues. The CDR3 nucleotides read TGTGCCAGTAGTATCCTGGCCTCCTCTGGAAACACCATATATTTT. Protein sequence: CASSILASSGNTIYF. Full variable domain (outside the CDR3, taken from reference TRBV19 and TRBJ1-3): DGGITQSPKYLFRKEGQNVTLSCEQNLNHDAMYWYRQDPGQGLRLIYYSQIVNDFQKGDIAEGYSVSREKKESFPLTVTSAQKNPTAFYLCASSILASSGNTIYFGEGSWLTVV.

This chain links TRBV6-1 with TRBJ2-5; TRBD2 aligns across 7 bases. CDR3 size: 11 residues. In germline, CDR1 is MNHNS, CDR2 SASEGT. The junction had 3 bases not matched to a gene; V was cut back by 1 base and J by 13 bases. CDR3 coding DNA: TGTGCCAGCAGTGAAGGACTAGCAGCGTACTTC. This sequence encodes CASSEGLAAYF.

The chain has TRBV7-6 and TRBJ1-2; 8 bases fit TRBD1. V shed 8 bases, J shed 8 bases, and the junction held 13 bases outside the gene matches. This CDR3 has 14 amino acids. CDR1 is SGHVS, CDR2 FNYEAQ, per germline. The CDR3 protein is CASGPGTGLGGYTF. CDR3 sequence (DNA): TGTGCCAGCGGACCGGGGACAGGACTAGGGGGCTACACCTTC.

J is TRBJ2-7 and V is TRBV7-2, with 7 bases that match TRBD2. The V segment lost 1 base and the J segment 6 bases; nucleotides outside the gene matches: 15. The CDR3 is made up of 17 amino acids. Germline CDR1 reads SGHTA; CDR2 reads FQGNSA. The CDR3 DNA follows: TGTGCCAGCAGCTTAGAGTACGCCAGAGGACTAGGACGCGAGCAGTACTTC. As protein: CASSLEYARGLGREQYF.